A single sample gave rise to the 5 T cell receptor beta chains below, sequenced in a study of blood T cell repertoires in COVID-19. Here immunoSEQ multiplex PCR was the method, and the copy in TCRdb shows in-frame clones only, minus some. The table includes approximately 69,000 clones, approximately 87% detected once. Sample: peripheral blood. The receptors here all came from a woman older than 75 with acute or convalescent COVID-19.

V and J are TRBV3-1 (or the pseudogene TRBV3-2) and TRBJ2-7; 7 nucleotides align to TRBD1. Germline values: CDR1 LGHDT, CDR2 YNNKEL (reference sequence). The CDR3 sequence is 13 residues long. Losses at the gene ends were 3 bases for V and 9 bases for J; bases not matched to a gene: 8. DNA of the CDR3: TGTGCCAGCAGCCAGGGGACAGACACCTGGCAGTACTTC. Translation: CASSQGTDTWQYF.

The chain joins TRBV27 to TRBJ1-6; 7 bases line up with TRBD1. The CDR3 is made up of 18 amino acids. Germline V gene data show CDR1 as MNHEY and CDR2 as SMNVEV (reference sequence). V shed 5 bases, J shed 1 base, and the junction held 11 bases outside the gene matches. DNA of the CDR3: TGTGCCAGCAGTCGGGACAGTTCCCCGGGGTCCTATAATTCACCCCTCCACTTT. Its protein product is CASSRDSSPGSYNSPLHF.

This clone occurred a few times. J is TRBJ2-7 and V is TRBV7-3; TRBD1 matches 10 bases. Trimming at V came to 4 bases and at J to 3 bases, leaving 0 bases not matched to a gene. This CDR3 is 13 amino acids long. Germline loops: CDR1 SGHTA, CDR2 FQGTGA. CDR3 amino acids: CASSWTGGYEQYF. Written as DNA, the CDR3 is TGTGCCAGCAGCTGGACAGGGGGCTACGAGCAGTACTTC.

The genes are TRBV5-1 and TRBJ2-1, with 10 bases fitting TRBD1. The germline V gene has CDR1 SGHRS and CDR2 YFSETQ. J gave up 8 bases and V 3 bases, and 5 bases lay outside the gene matches. The CDR3 has 14 residues. This CDR3 is CASSWGTGVDEQFF. CDR3 bases: TGCGCCAGCAGCTGGGGGACAGGGGTGGATGAGCAGTTCTTC.

This clone was seen only once. The V gene is TRBV6-6, the J gene TRBJ2-1; D might be TRBD2 (5 bases). The germline V gene encodes CDR1 MNHNY and CDR2 SVGAGI (reference sequence). The CDR3 has 14 amino acids. The V end was cut by 4 bases, the J end by 6 bases, with 13 bases between. For the CDR3, the DNA is TGTGCCAGCAGTTTCCCCCACGGAGGCAATGAGCAGTTCTTC. It encodes CASSFPHGGNEQFF.